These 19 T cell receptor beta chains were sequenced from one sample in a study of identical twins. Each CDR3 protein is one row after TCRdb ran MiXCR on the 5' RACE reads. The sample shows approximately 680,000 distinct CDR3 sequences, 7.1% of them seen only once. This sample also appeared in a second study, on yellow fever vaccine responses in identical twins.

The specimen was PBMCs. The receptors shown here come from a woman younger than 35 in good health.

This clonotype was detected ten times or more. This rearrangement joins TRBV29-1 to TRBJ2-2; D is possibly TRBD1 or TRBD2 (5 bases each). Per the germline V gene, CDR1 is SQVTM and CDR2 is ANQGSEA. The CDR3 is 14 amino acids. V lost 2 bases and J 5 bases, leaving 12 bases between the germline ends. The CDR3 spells CSVELGERTGELFF. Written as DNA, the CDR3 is TGCAGCGTTGAATTGGGGGAGCGAACCGGGGAGCTGTTTTTT.

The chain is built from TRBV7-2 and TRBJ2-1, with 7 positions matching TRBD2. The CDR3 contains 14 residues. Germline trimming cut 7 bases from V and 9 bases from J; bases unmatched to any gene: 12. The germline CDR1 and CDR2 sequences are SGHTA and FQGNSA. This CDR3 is CASTPRASGTEQFF. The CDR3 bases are TGTGCCAGCACTCCCAGGGCTAGCGGAACTGAGCAGTTCTTC.

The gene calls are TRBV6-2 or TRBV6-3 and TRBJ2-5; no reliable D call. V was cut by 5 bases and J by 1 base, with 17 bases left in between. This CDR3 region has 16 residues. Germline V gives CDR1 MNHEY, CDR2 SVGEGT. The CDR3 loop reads CASSTTPTSRQETQYF. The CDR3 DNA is TGTGCCAGCAGTACGACCCCCACCAGTCGCCAAGAGACCCAGTACTTC.

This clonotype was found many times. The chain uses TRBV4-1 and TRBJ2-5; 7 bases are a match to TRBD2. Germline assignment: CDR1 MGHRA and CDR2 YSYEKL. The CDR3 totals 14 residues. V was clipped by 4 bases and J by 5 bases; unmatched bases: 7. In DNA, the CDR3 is TGCGCCAGCAGCCGACACGGTAGCGGGGAGACCCAGTACTTC. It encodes CASSRHGSGETQYF.

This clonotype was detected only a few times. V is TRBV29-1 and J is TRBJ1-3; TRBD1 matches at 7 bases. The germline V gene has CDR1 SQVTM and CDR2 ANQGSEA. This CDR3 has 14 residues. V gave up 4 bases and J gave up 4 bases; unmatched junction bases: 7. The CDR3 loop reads CSVGTGVTGNTIYF. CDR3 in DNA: TGCAGCGTTGGTACAGGGGTCACCGGAAACACCATATATTTT.

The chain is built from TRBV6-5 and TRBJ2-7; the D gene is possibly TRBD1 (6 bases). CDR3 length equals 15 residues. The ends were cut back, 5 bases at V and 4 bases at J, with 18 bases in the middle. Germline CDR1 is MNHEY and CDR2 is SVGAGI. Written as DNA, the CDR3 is TGTGCCAGCAGTCAATCGGGTCAGGGGCCGTACGAGCAGTACTTC. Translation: CASSQSGQGPYEQYF.

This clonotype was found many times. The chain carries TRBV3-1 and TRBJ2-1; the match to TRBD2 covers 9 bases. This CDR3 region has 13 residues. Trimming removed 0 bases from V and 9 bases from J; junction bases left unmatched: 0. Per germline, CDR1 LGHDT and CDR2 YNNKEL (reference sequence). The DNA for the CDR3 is TGTGCCAGCAGCCAAGAACTAGCGGGTGAGCAGTTCTTC. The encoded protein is CASSQELAGEQFF.

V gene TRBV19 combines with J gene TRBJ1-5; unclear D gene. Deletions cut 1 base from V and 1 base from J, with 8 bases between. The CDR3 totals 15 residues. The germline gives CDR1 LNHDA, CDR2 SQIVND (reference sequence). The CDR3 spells CASSIVGQSNQPQHF. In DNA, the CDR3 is TGTGCCAGTAGTATAGTCGGGCAGAGCAATCAGCCCCAGCATTTT.

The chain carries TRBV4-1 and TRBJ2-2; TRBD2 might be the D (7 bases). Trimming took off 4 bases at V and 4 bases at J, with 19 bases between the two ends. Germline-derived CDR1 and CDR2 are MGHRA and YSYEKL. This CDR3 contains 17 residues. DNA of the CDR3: TGCGCCAGCAGCCTTAGTCGGGGGAGGGACACCACCGGGGAGCTGTTTTTT. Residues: CASSLSRGRDTTGELFF.

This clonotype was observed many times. CDR3 nucleotide sequence: TGTGCCACCAGCAGAGATTCGGGATACAATCAGCCCCAGCATTTT. Its protein is CATSRDSGYNQPQHF. The V call is TRBV15, the J call TRBJ1-5, with D unresolved. V lost 0 bases and J 3 bases, leaving 9 bases between the germline ends. CDR3 length equals 15 residues. Germline V CDR1 and CDR2: LNHNV, YYDKDF (reference sequence).

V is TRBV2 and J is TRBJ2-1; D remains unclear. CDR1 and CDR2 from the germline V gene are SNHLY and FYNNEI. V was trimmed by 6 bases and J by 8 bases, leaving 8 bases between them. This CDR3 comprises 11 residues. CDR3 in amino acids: CASSLVYEQFF. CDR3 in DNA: TGTGCCAGCAGCCTAGTCTATGAGCAGTTCTTC.

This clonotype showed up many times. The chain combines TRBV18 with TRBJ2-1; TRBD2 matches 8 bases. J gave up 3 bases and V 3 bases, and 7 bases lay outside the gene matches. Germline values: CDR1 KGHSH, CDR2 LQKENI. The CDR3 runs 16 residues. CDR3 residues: CASSPGTRVDYNEQFF. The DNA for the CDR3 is TGTGCCAGCTCACCCGGGACTAGGGTTGACTACAATGAGCAGTTCTTC.

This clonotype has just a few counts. CDR3 bases: TGTGCCAGCAGCTACCGACAGGGCGACACCATATATTTT. This gives the protein CASSYRQGDTIYF. The chain carries TRBV13 and TRBJ1-3; the match to TRBD1 covers 7 bases. V dropped 4 bases and J dropped 8; count of bases not matched to a gene: 5. From germline, CDR1 is PRHDT and CDR2 FYEKMQ (reference sequence). The CDR3 is made up of 13 amino acids. The full variable domain, its missing parts supplied by reference TRBV13 and TRBJ1-3, is AAGVIQSPRHLIKEKRETATLKCYPIPRHDTVYWYQQGPGQDPQFLISFYEKMQSDKGSIPDRFSAQQFSDYHSELNMSSLELGDSALYFCASSYRQGDTIYFGEGSWLTVV.

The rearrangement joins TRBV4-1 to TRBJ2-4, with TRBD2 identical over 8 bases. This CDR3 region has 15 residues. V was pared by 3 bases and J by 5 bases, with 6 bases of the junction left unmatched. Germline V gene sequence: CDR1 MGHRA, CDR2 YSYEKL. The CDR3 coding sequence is TGCGCCAGCAGCCAGGACCTAGCGGGCGAAAACATTCAGTACTTC. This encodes CASSQDLAGENIQYF.

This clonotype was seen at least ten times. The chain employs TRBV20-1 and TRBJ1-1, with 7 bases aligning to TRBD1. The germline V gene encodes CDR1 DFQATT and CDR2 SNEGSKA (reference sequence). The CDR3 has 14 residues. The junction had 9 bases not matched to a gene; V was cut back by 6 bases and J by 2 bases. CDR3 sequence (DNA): TGCAGTGCCAGGAGGGACAGCGTAAACACTGAAGCTTTCTTT. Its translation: CSARRDSVNTEAFF.

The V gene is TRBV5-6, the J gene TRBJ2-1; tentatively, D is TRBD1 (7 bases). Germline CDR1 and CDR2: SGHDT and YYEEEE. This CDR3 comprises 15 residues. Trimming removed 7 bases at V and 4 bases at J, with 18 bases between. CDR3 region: CASATRRGLYNEQFF. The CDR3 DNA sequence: TGTGCCAGCGCAACCCGGAGGGGGCTATACAATGAGCAGTTCTTC.

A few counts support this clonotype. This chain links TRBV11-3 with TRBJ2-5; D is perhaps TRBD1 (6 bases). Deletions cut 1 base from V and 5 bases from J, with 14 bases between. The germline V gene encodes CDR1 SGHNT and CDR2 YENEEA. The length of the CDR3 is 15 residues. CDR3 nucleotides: TGTGCCAGCAGCTTAGTTTACAGGGTCGGCGAGACCCAGTACTTC. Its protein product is CASSLVYRVGETQYF.

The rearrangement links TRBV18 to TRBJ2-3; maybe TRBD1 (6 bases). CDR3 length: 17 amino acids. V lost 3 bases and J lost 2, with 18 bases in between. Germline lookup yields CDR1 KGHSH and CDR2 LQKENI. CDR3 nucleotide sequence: TGTGCCAGCTCACCCGACTTGACAGGACCTTACACAGATACGCAGTATTTT. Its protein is CASSPDLTGPYTDTQYF.

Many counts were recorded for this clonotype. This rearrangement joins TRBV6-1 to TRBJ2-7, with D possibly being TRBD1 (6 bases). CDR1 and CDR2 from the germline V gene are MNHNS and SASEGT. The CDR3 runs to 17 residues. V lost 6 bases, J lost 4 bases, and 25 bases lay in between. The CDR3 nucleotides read TGTGCCAGCAGCGCAACTCCGGGACATAAATGGGAGTACGAGCAGTACGTC. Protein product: CASSATPGHKWEYEQYV.